This entry concerns a single T cell receptor (beta chain). Its antigen is not identified. Regarding time point: newly diagnosed GD, antithyroid drugs for less than 3 months. PBMCs were the source of the RNA used for TCR sequencing. CDR1 GTSNPN and CDR2 SVGIG come from the germline V gene (reference sequence). The CDR3 spans 13 residues. V was clipped by 0 bases and J by 3 bases, with 6 bases between them. Assembly of TCR beta libraries relied on iRepertoire HTBI primers together with Arm-PCR of CDR3 regions. TCRdb redid the calling of the multiplex PCR reads with MiXCR, one entry per CDR3 protein. The sample has about 610,000 distinct CDR3 sequences, about 16% seen once; the top ten hold 12%. The data are from a study of regulatory T cells in long-lasting Graves disease. Study-wide findings and caveats: Thyroid tissue was not sampled; only peripheral blood was.

This sample was shared with a second study, whose subject was T cells in Graves' hyperthyroidism and ophthalmopathy. This second study says: HTBI primers were the set used in a first-round RT-PCR of the TCR CDR3.

The V and J genes are TRBV30 and TRBJ2-1; D unclear. This clonotype originated in a man aged 18 to 29 with Graves disease. The sequencing here drew on peripheral blood mononuclear cells (PBMCs), taken at new diagnosis, from a patient treated with antithyroid drugs. The CDR3 DNA is TGTGCCTGGAGTGTGTGGCTCTACAATGAGCAGTTCTTC. It specifies CAWSVWLYNEQFF.